These T cell receptor beta chains were read from a single sample in a study of PD-L1 blockade in urothelial cancer. Method: immunoSEQ multiplex PCR; TCRdb's copy keeps in-frame clones and lacks some. The sample lists approximately 48,000 clones, about four fifths occurring once. The input for sequencing was PBMCs, taken around atezolizumab (anti-PD-L1) treatment. The receptors here all came from a man in his 70s with urothelial cancer. Both conserved end residues are trimmed from each CDR3. Some rows mark clone size as missing; the rest say once, few, many or name a class of expanded clone.

V: TRBV15; J: TRBJ2-7; size: .; CDR3: ATSRDMTGADEQY
V: TRBV4-1; J: TRBJ1-5; size: once; CDR3: ASSPGTNNQPQH
V: TRBV6-5; J: TRBJ2-1; size: once; CDR3: AIPAGQRDNEQF
V: TRBV5-1; J: TRBJ2-1; size: .; CDR3: ASSLDGGDNEQF
V: TRBV5-1; J: TRBJ2-7; size: .; CDR3: ASSLGLAGVSYEQY
V: TRBV5-1; J: TRBJ2-4; size: .; CDR3: ASSLEPGDIQY
V: TRBV18; J: TRBJ1-4; size: few; CDR3: ASSRGGESEKLF
V: TRBV19; J: TRBJ2-1; size: .; CDR3: ASRSSGRRGRQF
V: TRBV5-6; J: TRBJ1-2; size: .; CDR3: ASSFQQGALYGYT
V: TRBV27; J: TRBJ2-7; size: .; CDR3: ASSLRRDSHEQY
V: TRBV2; J: TRBJ1-2; size: .; CDR3: ASSEWGQGTYGYT
V: TRBV28; J: TRBJ1-1; size: .; CDR3: ASSPSGLLNTEAF
V: TRBV9; J: TRBJ2-1; size: .; CDR3: ASSVGASGNNEQF
V: TRBV28; J: TRBJ1-5; size: .; CDR3: ASSFQWDILVRPQH
V: TRBV5-1; J: TRBJ2-5; size: .; CDR3: ASSLRTGETQY
V: TRBV19; J: TRBJ2-2; size: few; CDR3: ASSMPMDRENTGELF
V: TRBV5-3; J: TRBJ2-7; size: .; CDR3: ARSFLGRAPRYEQY
V: TRBV7-2; J: TRBJ2-3; size: .; CDR3: ASSWGLADTQY
V: TRBV16; J: TRBJ1-1; size: .; CDR3: ASSQSWAGNTEAF
V: TRBV11-3; J: TRBJ2-1; size: .; CDR3: ASSSSRDRVVNEQF
V: TRBV2; J: TRBJ2-3; size: .; CDR3: ASRTSGLQY
V: TRBV6-5; J: TRBJ2-7; size: once; CDR3: ASSSPSRSYEQY
V: TRBV13; J: TRBJ2-3; size: once; CDR3: ASRLVPTSTDTQY
V: TRBV4-1; J: TRBJ2-5; size: .; CDR3: ASSQLSEETQY
V: TRBV11-3; J: TRBJ2-7; size: .; CDR3: ASSPGRGASGMREQY
V: TRBV19; J: TRBJ2-2; size: .; CDR3: ASSTLPATSGRAGELF
V: TRBV7-9; J: TRBJ1-1; size: few; CDR3: ASSLGGQGPMNTEAF
V: TRBV5-6; J: TRBJ2-2; size: .; CDR3: ASSLPGDAIANTGELF
V: TRBV15; J: TRBJ2-5; size: .; CDR3: ATSRVSRETQY
V: TRBV5-4; J: TRBJ1-1; size: .; CDR3: ASSSGQENTEAF
V: TRBV9; J: TRBJ2-3; size: .; CDR3: ASSVVSGGGPDTQY
V: TRBV5-1; J: TRBJ2-2; size: .; CDR3: ASSLNSRAEAGELF
V: TRBV28; J: TRBJ2-1; size: .; CDR3: ASSGSGGDRNEQF
V: TRBV5-1; J: TRBJ1-4; size: .; CDR3: ASSLDRSGGGNEKLF
V: TRBV5-8; J: TRBJ2-5; size: .; CDR3: ASSLGTSGMETQY
V: TRBV10-3; J: TRBJ2-3; size: once; CDR3: AISGAGTSTDTQY
V: TRBV5-4; J: TRBJ2-2; size: .; CDR3: ASSRRDRVSTGELF
V: TRBV28; J: TRBJ1-3; size: .; CDR3: ASSSPGRPPGNTIY
V: TRBV28; J: TRBJ2-7; size: .; CDR3: ASSRQGVYYEQY
V: TRBV5-4; J: TRBJ2-7; size: .; CDR3: ASRTTGSYEQY
V: TRBV7-9; J: TRBJ2-3; size: .; CDR3: ASSITDTQY
V: TRBV10-3; J: TRBJ2-1; size: .; CDR3: AISSGLGLDEQF
V: TRBV6-5; J: TRBJ2-7; size: .; CDR3: ASRFKAESSYEQY
V: TRBV28; J: TRBJ2-2; size: .; CDR3: ASSFTSGSYTGELF
V: TRBV7-2; J: TRBJ2-7; size: .; CDR3: ASSLSYGQGNEQY
V: TRBV10-3; J: TRBJ2-3; size: .; CDR3: AISSPTGDTTDTQY
V: TRBV28; J: TRBJ1-5; size: .; CDR3: ASSLGGQGGQPQH
V: TRBV30; J: TRBJ2-3; size: few; CDR3: AWRHLTTQY
V: TRBV7-2; J: TRBJ2-3; size: .; CDR3: ASSLETGEDTQY
V: TRBV18; J: TRBJ1-3; size: few; CDR3: ASSPLDRGVLGNTIY
V: TRBV5-1; J: TRBJ1-2; size: .; CDR3: ASSFGGEGYT
V: TRBV11-2; J: TRBJ2-1; size: .; CDR3: ASNYGSSYNEQF
V: TRBV6-1; J: TRBJ1-4; size: .; CDR3: ASSEPGGGTNEKLF